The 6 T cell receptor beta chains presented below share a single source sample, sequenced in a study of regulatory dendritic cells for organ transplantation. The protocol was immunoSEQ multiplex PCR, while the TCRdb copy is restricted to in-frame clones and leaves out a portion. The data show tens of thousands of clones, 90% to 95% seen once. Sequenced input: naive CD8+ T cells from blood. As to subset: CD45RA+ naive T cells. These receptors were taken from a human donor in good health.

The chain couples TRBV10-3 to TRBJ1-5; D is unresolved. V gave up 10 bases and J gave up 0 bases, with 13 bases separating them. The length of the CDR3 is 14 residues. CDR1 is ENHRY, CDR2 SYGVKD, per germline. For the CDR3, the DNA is TGTGCCACCCTCGAAGGGCATAGCAATCAGCCCCAGCATTTT. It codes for CATLEGHSNQPQHF.

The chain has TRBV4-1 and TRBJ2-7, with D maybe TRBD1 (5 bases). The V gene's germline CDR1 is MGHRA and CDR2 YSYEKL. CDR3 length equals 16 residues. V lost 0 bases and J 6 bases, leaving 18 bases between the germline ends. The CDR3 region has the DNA TGCGCCAGCAGCCAAGAGGGGCACCAGTCCTCTTCCGAGCAGTACTTC. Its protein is CASSQEGHQSSSEQYF.

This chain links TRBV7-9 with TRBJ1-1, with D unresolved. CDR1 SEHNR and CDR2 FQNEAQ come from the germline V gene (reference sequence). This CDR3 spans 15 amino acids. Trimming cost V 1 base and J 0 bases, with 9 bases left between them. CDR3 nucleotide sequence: TGTGCCAGCAGCTTAGGTCAGGAGATGAACACTGAAGCTTTCTTT. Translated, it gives CASSLGQEMNTEAFF. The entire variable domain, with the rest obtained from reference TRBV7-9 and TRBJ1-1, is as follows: DTGVSQNPRHKITKRGQNVTFRCDPISEHNRLYWYRQTLGQGPEFLTYFQNEAQLEKSRLLSDRFSAERPKGSFSTLEIQRTEQGDSAMYLCASSLGQEMNTEAFFGQGTRLTVV.

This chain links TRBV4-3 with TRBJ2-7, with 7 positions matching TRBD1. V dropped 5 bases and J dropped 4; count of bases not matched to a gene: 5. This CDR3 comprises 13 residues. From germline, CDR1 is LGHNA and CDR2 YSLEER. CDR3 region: CASSSDREYEQYF. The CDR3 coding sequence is TGCGCCAGCAGCTCCGACAGGGAATACGAGCAGTACTTC.

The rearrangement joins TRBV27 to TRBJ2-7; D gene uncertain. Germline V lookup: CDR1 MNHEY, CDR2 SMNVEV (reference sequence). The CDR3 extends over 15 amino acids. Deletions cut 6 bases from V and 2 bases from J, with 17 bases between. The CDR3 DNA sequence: TGTGCCAGCAGCCAAATCACAGCTTGGCCCTACGAGCAGTACTTC. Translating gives CASSQITAWPYEQYF.

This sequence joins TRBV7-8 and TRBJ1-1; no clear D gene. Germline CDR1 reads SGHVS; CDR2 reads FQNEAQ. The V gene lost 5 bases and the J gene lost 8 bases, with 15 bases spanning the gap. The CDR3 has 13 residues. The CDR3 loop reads CASSLWADAEAFF. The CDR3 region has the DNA TGTGCCAGCAGCCTCTGGGCCGACGCGGAAGCTTTCTTT.